The rows below give T cell receptor beta chains drawn from one sample of a study of cytomegalovirus exposure and HLA in healthy donors. Measured with immunoSEQ multiplex PCR; TCRdb has only the in-frame clones, and not every one. The table records roughly 160,000 clones, more than 70% of them present only once. Material: PBMCs. These TCRs come from a man aged 60 to 75 in good health and CMV-seronegative. The CDR3 runs from the conserved cysteine through the conserved F or W. A D gene is named only where the DNA matches it firmly. Not every row has a clone size; where given, it reads once, few, many or a size class.

abundance	v_gene	d_gene	j_gene	CDR3nt	CDR3aa
NA	TRBV5-1	TRBD2	TRBJ2-3	TGCGCCAGCAGCTTTCGGGCTAGCGGGATCACAGATACGCAGTATTTT	CASSFRASGITDTQYF
NA	TRBV7-2	TRBD1	TRBJ2-7	TGTGCCAGCAGCCGACGGACAGGGAGGCGAGAAGAGCAGTACTTC	CASSRRTGRREEQYF
NA	TRBV10-3	NA	TRBJ1-4	TGTGCCATCAGTGGACAGGAAACTAATGAAAAACTGTTTTTT	CAISGQETNEKLFF
NA	TRBV5-1	TRBD2	TRBJ2-3	TGCGCCAGCAGCTCCCTAGCGGGGGGCACAGATACGCAGTATTTT	CASSSLAGGTDTQYF
NA	TRBV10-1	NA	TRBJ1-2	TGCGCCAGCAGTGAGTCCCAGGGCGAGGGCTACACCTTC	CASSESQGEGYTF
few	TRBV21-1	NA	TRBJ1-5	TGTGCCAGCAGCAAAGGGACAGAGGAGAGCGGACAGCCCCAGCATTTT	CASSKGTEESGQPQHF
NA	TRBV6-1	NA	TRBJ1-1	TGTGCCAGCAGCGCATCCCCGATCGACAGACCAGAAGCTTTCTTT	CASSASPIDRPEAFF
NA	TRBV25-1	TRBD2	TRBJ2-1	TGTGCCAGCAGTGACCCACTAGCGGGAGCCTACAATGAGCAGTTCTTC	CASSDPLAGAYNEQFF
few	TRBV7-2	NA	TRBJ2-1	TGTGCCAGCAGCTTAGAACTCTCCTACAATGAGCAGTTCTTC	CASSLELSYNEQFF
NA	TRBV7-2	TRBD1	TRBJ2-2	TGTGCCAGCAGCCTTGGACAGGTCGCGAACACCGGGGAGCTGTTTTTT	CASSLGQVANTGELFF
NA	TRBV28	TRBD2	TRBJ2-6	TGTGCCAGCAGTTTGTGGGGCCTAGCGGGGGCCAACTCTGGGGCCAACGTCCTGACTTTC	CASSLWGLAGANSGANVLTF
NA	TRBV27	TRBD2	TRBJ2-5	TGTGCCAGCAGTCGGACTAGCGGCTTTAGGGATGAGCAGTACTTC	CASSRTSGFRDEQYF
NA	TRBV6-1	TRBD1	TRBJ1-2	TGTGCCAGCAGTGAAGGACCTCCGGGACAGGGCGGCGGCTACACCTTC	CASSEGPPGQGGGYTF
NA	TRBV28	TRBD2	TRBJ2-3	TGTGCCAGCAGTTTATGGACTAGCGGGGGGGCCGATACGCAGTATTTT	CASSLWTSGGADTQYF
NA	TRBV5-4	NA	TRBJ2-7	TGTGCCAGCAGCTTGGGGAGATCCTACGAGCAGTACTTC	CASSLGRSYEQYF
few	TRBV5-8	NA	TRBJ2-7	TGTGCCAGCAGCTTTCGAGGCGAGCAGTACTTC	CASSFRGEQYF
NA	TRBV27	NA	TRBJ1-5	TGTGCCAGCAGTTTATCAGGGCGAGGGCAGCCCCAGCATTTT	CASSLSGRGQPQHF
NA	TRBV7-9	NA	TRBJ2-5	TGTGCCAGCAGCTTAGTGGGAGGACGGGAGACCCAGTACTTC	CASSLVGGRETQYF
NA	TRBV27	TRBD1	TRBJ1-3	TGTGCCAGCAGTCCGTGGACAGGGGGCTTAGCTGGAAACACCATATATTTT	CASSPWTGGLAGNTIYF
NA	TRBV18	NA	TRBJ2-7	TGTGCCAGCTCACCGGGCGTCTCCTACGAGCAGTACTTC	CASSPGVSYEQYF
NA	TRBV19	TRBD1	TRBJ1-2	TGTGCCAGTAGGGCCTCGAGGACAGGGGGCAGCTATGGCTACACCTTC	CASRASRTGGSYGYTF
once	TRBV6-1	TRBD1	TRBJ2-3	TGTGCCAGCAGCAGACAGGGAGACACAGATACGCAGTATTTT	CASSRQGDTDTQYF
NA	TRBV11-2	TRBD2	TRBJ2-5	TGTGTCAGCAGCTTAGCGGGGGGAGAGACCCAGTACTTC	CVSSLAGGETQYF
few	TRBV30	NA	TRBJ1-4	TGTGCCTGGATCCAGGAATGGGGGGGCGCGACGGAACTGTTTTTT	CAWIQEWGGATELFF
NA	TRBV7-9	TRBD2	TRBJ2-7	TGTGCCAGCAGCCCACGCCGGGGGGTCAACGAGCAGTACTTC	CASSPRRGVNEQYF
NA	TRBV7-9	TRBD1	TRBJ2-3	TGTGCCAGCAGCCCAATCGGGACAGTAGATACGCAGTATTTT	CASSPIGTVDTQYF